The present TCR beta chain was sequenced within a study of cytomegalovirus exposure and HLA in healthy donors. Regarding the study as a whole: Among the most significant clusters, several appeared linked to common viral pathogens in a later analysis. TCR beta chain V- and J-gene trimming was linked, in a later analysis, to a missense variant in DCLRE1C.

This CDR3 contains 14 residues. Germline V gives CDR1 ENHRY, CDR2 SYGVKD. The V segment lost 11 bases and the J segment 5 bases; nucleotides outside the gene matches: 11. Amplification used 60 Vbeta primers and 13 Jbeta primers. TCRdb keeps only in-frame clones here, not all; method: immunoSEQ multiplex PCR. The sample yields fewer than 250,000 clones, roughly four fifths seen once. Regarding this clone: Its specificity is unknown.

Sequencing input: PBMCs. The chain couples TRBV10-3 to TRBJ2-2; 7 bases line up with TRBD1. This TCR derives from a man aged 18 to 30 in good health and CMV-seronegative. In DNA, the CDR3 is TGTGCCGCCAGAGAGGGGACAGAAACCGGGGAGCTGTTTTTT. Residues: CAAREGTETGELFF.